The subject of this entry is one T cell receptor (beta chain). The clone's antigen remains unknown. No base-level quality is on record; no much larger clone is a single base apart. The collaborating institutions used their own protocols to collect whole blood in K2EDTA tubes. For TCRbeta analysis, collaborators shipped samples in one of three forms: frozen whole blood, isolated PBMCs, or DNA extracted from either of those sample types. TCRbeta CDR3 regions were amplified from genomic DNA by means of the immunoSEQ Assay, a bias-controlled multiplex PCR. The original pipeline was this. Nucleated cell counts per sample were estimated from amplification of reference gene primers within the assay. To quantify the absolute abundance of each unique TCRbeta CDR3 rearrangement, sequence reads were collapsed and filtered. For each sample, productive Simpson clonality was calculated as the square root of Simpson's diversity index across productive rearrangements. In TCRdb, the immuneACCESS table is reduced to in-frame sequences with V and J assigned. These tables do not hold every clone; where another copy was compared, an unresolved V gene accounts for under half, and the others remain unexplained. V and J calls and clone size are copied from that table; D and trimming were computed from the DNA. The sample table shows hundreds of thousands of clones, and approximately 81% are seen once. The top ten hold roughly 3.6% of the sample.

This entry is derived from a study of blood T cell repertoires in COVID-19 (TCRdb year 2020). At the level of the whole study: The collaborator samples originated in the United States, Italy and Spain and spanned the acute and convalescent phases of COVID-19. Where available, HLA class I and class II types were taken from metadata supplied by the sample provider and were not determined by assay-based typing. The material from the prospective study consisted of cDNA or gDNA derived from T cells, B-cell-depleted T cells, or PBMCs. Samples were obtained from the ongoing ImmuneRACE study (first 160 participants) and from 1,000 to 1,500 subjects provided by 6 global collaborators. The repertoires were made available in a free public database intended to serve as a resource for research on the immune response to SARS-CoV-2. The dataset comprised deeply sampled blood TCRbeta repertoires from subjects exposed to, actively infected with, or recovered from COVID-19. A de-identified subject ID, COVID-19 status, age in years and sex were almost always included in the sample metadata.

The investigation overall reported the following: Clinical and demographic metadata were provided uncurated, with the amount varying by source and participant.

This sequence was found in a woman under 30 with acute or convalescent COVID-19. Sequenced: peripheral blood.

CDR3 reads: CATSRAVQGDYGYTF. The sequenced DNA is TGTGCCACCAGCAGAGCTGTACAGGGAGACTATGGCTACACCTTC. The V gene is TRBV15 and the J gene is TRBJ1-2, with a tentative D gene TRBD1 over 6 matching bases. Based on the germline V gene (reference sequence), the CDR1 and CDR2 sequences are LNHNV and YYDKDF. The CDR3, cysteine through phenylalanine, is 15 amino acids long. Only CDR3 DNA remains: 45 bases, in frame from the first base. Trimming removed 1 base from V and 3 bases from J, leaving 12 bases between the germline ends.